The source of this TCR beta chain is a study of CD8+ T cells in alopecia areata. As the sequencing template, cDNA was produced by extracting RNA and reverse transcribing it. Libraries were prepared by immunoSEQ multiplex PCR; TCRdb keeps only in-frame clonotypes and omits some of them. The sample includes roughly 180,000 clones, around 63% seen only once; the top ten take over 1.5%. CDR1 and CDR2 (germline): KGHSH, LQKENI. Trimming cost V 8 bases and J 1 base, with 14 bases left between them. The CDR3 covers 14 residues. Material: CD4+ T cells sorted from blood, obtained at week 0. The sequence was collected from a human donor with alopecia areata. The V and J genes are TRBV18 and TRBJ1-1; D unresolved. This CDR3 reads CASGPLLENTEAFF. DNA for the CDR3: TGTGCCAGCGGTCCGCTACTCGAGAACACTGAAGCTTTCTTT.